This T cell receptor (beta chain) was sequenced for a study of T cells in Graves' hyperthyroidism and ophthalmopathy. The CDR3 is 10 residues long. The germline V gene has CDR1 DFQATT and CDR2 SNEGSKA (reference sequence). Deletions cut 6 bases from V and 4 bases from J, with 4 bases between. Uncontrolled infection, other autoimmune disease, pregnancy or lactation led to exclusion. Clinical symptoms, serum thyroxine and TRAb, thyroid ultrasound and orbital computed tomography were used for the diagnoses. What was amplified from RNA transcripts were TCR beta CDR3 regions. The HTBI primer set served for first-round RT-PCR of the TCR CDR3. TCRdb reprocessed the multiplex PCR reads with MiXCR, giving one entry per CDR3 protein. The table shows some 250,000 distinct CDR3 sequences, with about 14% occurring only once.

This rearrangement joins TRBV20-1 to TRBJ2-1; no reliable D call. This TCR was recovered from a woman between 40 and 55 years old with Graves' hyperthyroidism that later progressed to Graves' ophthalmopathy. Material for sequencing was blood. The chain's CDR3 is CSAAYNEQFF. DNA for the CDR3: TGCAGTGCGGCGTACAATGAGCAGTTCTTC.